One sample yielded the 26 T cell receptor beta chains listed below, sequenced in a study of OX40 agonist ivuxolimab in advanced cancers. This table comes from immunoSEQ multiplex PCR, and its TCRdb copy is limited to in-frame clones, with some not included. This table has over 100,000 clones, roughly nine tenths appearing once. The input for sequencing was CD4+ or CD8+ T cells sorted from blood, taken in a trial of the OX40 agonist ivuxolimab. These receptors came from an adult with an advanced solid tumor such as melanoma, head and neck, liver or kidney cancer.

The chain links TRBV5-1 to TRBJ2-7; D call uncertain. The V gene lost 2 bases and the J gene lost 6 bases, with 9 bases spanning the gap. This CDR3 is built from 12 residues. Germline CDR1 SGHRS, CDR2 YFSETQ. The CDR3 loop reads CASSFDRGEQYF. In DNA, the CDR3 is TGCGCCAGCAGCTTCGACCGAGGCGAGCAGTACTTC.

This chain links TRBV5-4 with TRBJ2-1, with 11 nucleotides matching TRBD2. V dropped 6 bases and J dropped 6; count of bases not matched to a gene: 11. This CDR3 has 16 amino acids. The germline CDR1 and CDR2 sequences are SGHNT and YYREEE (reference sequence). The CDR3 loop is CASKPPLAGAANEQFF. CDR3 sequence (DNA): TGTGCCAGCAAACCCCCACTAGCGGGGGCTGCCAATGAGCAGTTCTTC.

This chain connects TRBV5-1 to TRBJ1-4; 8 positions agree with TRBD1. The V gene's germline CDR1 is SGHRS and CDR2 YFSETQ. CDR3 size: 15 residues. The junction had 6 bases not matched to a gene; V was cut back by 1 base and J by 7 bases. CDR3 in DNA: TGCGCCAGCAGCTTGACCCAGGGGGCTCGTGAAAAACTGTTTTTT. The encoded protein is CASSLTQGAREKLFF.

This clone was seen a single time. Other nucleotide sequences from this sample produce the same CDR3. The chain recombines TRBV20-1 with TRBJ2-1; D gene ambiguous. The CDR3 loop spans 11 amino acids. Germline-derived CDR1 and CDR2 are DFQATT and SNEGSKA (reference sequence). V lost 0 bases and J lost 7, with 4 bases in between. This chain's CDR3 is CSARDLNEQFF. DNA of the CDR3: TGCAGTGCTAGAGATCTTAATGAGCAGTTCTTC.

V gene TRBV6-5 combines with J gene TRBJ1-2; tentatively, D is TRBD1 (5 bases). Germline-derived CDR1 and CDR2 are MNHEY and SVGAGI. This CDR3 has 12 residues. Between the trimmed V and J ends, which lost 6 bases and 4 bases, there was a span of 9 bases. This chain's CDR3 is CASSSGGYGYTF. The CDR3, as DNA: TGTGCCAGCAGCTCGGGGGGCTATGGCTACACCTTC.

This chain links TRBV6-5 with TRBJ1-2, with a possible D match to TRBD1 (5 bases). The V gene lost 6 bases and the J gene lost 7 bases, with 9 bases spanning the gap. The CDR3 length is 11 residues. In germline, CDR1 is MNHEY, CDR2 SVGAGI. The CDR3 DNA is TGTGCCAGCAGGCGGGACGGTGGCTACACCTTC. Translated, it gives CASRRDGGYTF.

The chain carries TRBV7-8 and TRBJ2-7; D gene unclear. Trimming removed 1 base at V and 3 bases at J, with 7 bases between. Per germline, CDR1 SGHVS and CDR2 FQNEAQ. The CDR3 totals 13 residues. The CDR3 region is CASSLGNSYEQYF. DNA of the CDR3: TGTGCCAGCAGCTTAGGGAATAGCTACGAGCAGTACTTC.

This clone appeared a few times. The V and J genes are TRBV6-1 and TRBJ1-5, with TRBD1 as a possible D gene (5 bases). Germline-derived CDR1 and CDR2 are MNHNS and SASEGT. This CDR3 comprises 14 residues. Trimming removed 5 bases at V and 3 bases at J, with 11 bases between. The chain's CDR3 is CASSFEQVNQPQHF. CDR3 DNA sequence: TGTGCCAGCAGTTTCGAACAGGTCAATCAGCCCCAGCATTTT.

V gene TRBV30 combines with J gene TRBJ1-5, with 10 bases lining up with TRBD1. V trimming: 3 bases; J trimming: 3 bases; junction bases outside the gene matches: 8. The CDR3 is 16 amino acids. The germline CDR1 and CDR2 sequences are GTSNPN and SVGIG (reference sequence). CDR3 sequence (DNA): TGTGCCTGGAGACCGGGACAGGGGCCGATCAATCAGCCCCAGCATTTT. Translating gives CAWRPGQGPINQPQHF.

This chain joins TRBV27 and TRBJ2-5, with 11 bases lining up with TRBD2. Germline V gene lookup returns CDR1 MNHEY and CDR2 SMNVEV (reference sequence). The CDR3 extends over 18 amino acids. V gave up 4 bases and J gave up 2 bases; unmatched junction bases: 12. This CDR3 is CASSSSSSSGGLQETQYF. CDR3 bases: TGTGCCAGCAGTTCCTCCTCCTCTAGCGGGGGGCTTCAAGAGACCCAGTACTTC.

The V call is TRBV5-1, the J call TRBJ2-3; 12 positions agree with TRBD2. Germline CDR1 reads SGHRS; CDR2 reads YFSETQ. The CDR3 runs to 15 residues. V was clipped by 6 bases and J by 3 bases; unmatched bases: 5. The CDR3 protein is CASTPLAGGTDTQYF. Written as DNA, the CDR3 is TGCGCCAGCACCCCGCTAGCGGGGGGGACAGATACGCAGTATTTT.

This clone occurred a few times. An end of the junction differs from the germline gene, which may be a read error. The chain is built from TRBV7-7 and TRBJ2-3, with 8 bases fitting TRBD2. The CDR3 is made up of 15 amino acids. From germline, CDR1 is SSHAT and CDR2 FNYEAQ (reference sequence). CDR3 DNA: TGTGCTAGCAGCTTAGGGGGACTAGAGACAGATACGCAGTATTTT. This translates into CASSLGGLETDTQYF.

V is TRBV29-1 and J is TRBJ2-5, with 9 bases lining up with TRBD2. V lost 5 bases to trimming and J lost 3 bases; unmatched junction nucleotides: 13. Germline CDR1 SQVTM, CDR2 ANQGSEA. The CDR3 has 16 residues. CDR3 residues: CSVPNKPTSGKETQYF. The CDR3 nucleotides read TGCAGCGTTCCAAATAAACCGACTAGCGGTAAAGAGACCCAGTACTTC.

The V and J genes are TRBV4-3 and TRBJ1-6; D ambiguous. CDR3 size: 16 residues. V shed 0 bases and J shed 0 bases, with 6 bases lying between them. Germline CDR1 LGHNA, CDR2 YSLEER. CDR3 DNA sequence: TGCGCCAGCAGCCAAGAGCTGAGCTCCTATAATTCACCCCTCCACTTT. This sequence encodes CASSQELSSYNSPLHF.

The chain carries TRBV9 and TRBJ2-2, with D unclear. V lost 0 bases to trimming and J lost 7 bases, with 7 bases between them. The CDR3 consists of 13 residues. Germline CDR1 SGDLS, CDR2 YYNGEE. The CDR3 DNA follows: TGTGCCAGCAGCGTAGGGAGCAGCGGGGAGCTGTTTTTT. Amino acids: CASSVGSSGELFF. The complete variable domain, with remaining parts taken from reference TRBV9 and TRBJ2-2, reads DSGVTQTPKHLITATGQRVTLRCSPRSGDLSVYWYQQSLDQGLQFLIQYYNGEERAKGNILERFSAQQFPDLHSELNLSSLELGDSALYFCASSVGSSGELFFGEGSRLTVL.

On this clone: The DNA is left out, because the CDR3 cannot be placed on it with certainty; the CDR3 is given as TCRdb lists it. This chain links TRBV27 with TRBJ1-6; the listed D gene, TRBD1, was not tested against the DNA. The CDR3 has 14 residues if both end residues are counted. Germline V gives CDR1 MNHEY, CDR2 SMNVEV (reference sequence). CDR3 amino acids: CASSSSTGNSPLHF.

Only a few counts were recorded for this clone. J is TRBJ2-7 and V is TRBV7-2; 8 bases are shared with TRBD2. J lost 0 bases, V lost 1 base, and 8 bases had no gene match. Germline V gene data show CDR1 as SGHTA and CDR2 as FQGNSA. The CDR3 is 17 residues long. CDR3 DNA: TGTGCCAGCAGCTTAGTGGCGGGGGGATCGAGCTCCTACGAGCAGTACTTC. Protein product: CASSLVAGGSSSYEQYF.

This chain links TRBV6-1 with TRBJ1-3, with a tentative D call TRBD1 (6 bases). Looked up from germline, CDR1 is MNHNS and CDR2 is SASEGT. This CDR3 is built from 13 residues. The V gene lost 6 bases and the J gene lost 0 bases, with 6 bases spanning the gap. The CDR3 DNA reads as TGTGCCAGCAGGACAGGCTCTGGAAACACCATATATTTT. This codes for CASRTGSGNTIYF.

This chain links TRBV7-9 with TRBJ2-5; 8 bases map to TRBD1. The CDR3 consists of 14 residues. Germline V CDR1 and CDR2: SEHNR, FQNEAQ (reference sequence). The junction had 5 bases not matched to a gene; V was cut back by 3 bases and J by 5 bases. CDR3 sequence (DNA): TGTGCCAGCAGCTTGACAGGGGCGCGGGAGACCCAGTACTTC. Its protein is CASSLTGARETQYF.

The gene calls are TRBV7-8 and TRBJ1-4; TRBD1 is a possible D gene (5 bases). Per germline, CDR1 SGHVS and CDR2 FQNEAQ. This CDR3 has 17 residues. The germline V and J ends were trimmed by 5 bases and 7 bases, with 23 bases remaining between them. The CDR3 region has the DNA TGTGCCAGCAGCCCACGGAGGGTTAGAGGGGTTCGTGAAAAACTGTTTTTT. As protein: CASSPRRVRGVREKLFF.

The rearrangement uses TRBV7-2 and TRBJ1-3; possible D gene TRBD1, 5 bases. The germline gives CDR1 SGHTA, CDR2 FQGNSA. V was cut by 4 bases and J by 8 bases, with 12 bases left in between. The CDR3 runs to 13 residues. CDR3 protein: CASSSRQKDTIYF. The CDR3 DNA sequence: TGTGCCAGCAGCTCCCGACAGAAAGACACCATATATTTT. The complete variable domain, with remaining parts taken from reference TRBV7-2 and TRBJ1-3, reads GAGVSQSPSNKVTEKGKDVELRCDPISGHTALYWYRQSLGQGLEFLIYFQGNSAPDKSGLPSDRFSAERTGGSVSTLTIQRTQQEDSAVYLCASSSRQKDTIYFGEGSWLTVV.

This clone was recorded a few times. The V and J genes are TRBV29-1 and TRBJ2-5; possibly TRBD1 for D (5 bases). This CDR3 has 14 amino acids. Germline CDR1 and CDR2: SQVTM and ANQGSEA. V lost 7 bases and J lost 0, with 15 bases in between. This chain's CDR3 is CSGKSTAYQETQYF. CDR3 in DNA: TGCAGCGGGAAATCGACAGCCTACCAAGAGACCCAGTACTTC.

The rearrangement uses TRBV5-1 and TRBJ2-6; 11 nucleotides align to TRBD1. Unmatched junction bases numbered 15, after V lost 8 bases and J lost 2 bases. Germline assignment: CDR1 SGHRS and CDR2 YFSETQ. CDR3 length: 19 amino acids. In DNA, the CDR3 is TGCGCCAGTCGGACTGGGACAGGGGGTCAGACGGCTGGGGCCAACGTCCTGACTTTC. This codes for CASRTGTGGQTAGANVLTF.

The CDR3 DNA follows: TGCAGCGTTGATTCGACAGGCTCTGGAAACACCATATATTTT. Translation gives CSVDSTGSGNTIYF. This sequence joins TRBV29-1 and TRBJ1-3, with D perhaps TRBD1 (6 bases). Germline V gene lookup returns CDR1 SQVTM and CDR2 ANQGSEA. The CDR3 has 14 amino acids. V was clipped by 3 bases and J by 0 bases, with 9 bases between them.

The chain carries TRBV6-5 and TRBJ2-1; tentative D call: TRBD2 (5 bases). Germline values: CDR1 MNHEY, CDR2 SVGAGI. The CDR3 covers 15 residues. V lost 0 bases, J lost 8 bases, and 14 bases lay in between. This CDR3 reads CASSYSSRLAYEQFF. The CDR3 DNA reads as TGTGCCAGCAGTTACTCGTCTCGGCTAGCCTATGAGCAGTTCTTC.

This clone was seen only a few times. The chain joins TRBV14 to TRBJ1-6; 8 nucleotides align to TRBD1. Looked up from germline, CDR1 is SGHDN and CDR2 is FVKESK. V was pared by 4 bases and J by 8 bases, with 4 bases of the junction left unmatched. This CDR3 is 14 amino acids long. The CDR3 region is CASSRQGRDSPLHF. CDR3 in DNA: TGTGCCAGCAGCCGACAGGGGAGGGATTCACCCCTCCACTTT.